This TCR beta chain is from a study of T cell clonotyping in hematopoietic cell transplantation. General study points: No sorting was done, leaving CD4 and CD8 contributions mixed. Pathologically expanded recipient clonotypes increased progressively from day 30 to day 180 as diversity fell. Higher Inverse Simpson Index values in graft donor and pretransplant recipient predicted broader posttransplant TCR diversity.

Some clones are missing from TCRdb's copy, which holds only in-frame ones; the method was immunoSEQ multiplex PCR. Found here are about 69,000 clones, 85% to 95% of them singletons; the top ten hold 1.5% to 2%. Of note for this clone: The antigen is undetermined. The junction departs from the called germline gene at one end, perhaps through a read error.

The CDR3 length is 16 residues. Germline V gene sequence: CDR1 SSHAT, CDR2 FNYEAQ (reference sequence). The chain carries TRBV7-7 and TRBJ2-7, with D maybe TRBD1 (7 bases). Sequencing was done on a sample of peripheral blood mononuclear cells. This receptor was taken from a man aged 50-60 years in good health. Some clones in this sample may be carry-over from other donors' samples. CDR3 amino acids: CASSLAVGQWAGEQYF. CDR3 DNA: TGTGCTAGCAGCTTAGCGGTGGGACAGTGGGCGGGGGAGCAGTACTTC.